These T cell receptor beta chains were read from a single sample in a study of T cells after yellow fever vaccination. MiXCR, applied by TCRdb to the 5' RACE reads, yields one record per CDR3 protein. The sample consists of 170,000 or so distinct CDR3 sequences, around 9% of them appearing once. The sample consisted of CD8+ T cells sorted from PBMCs, taken 45 days after the yellow fever booster vaccination. Receptor source: a man aged 18 to 29 who received the YFV17D yellow fever vaccine. CDR3s include the opening cysteine and the closing phenylalanine or tryptophan. A D gene is named only where the DNA matches it firmly. For some rows the clone size is stated as once, few or many, or as a class when expanded; others skip it.

cdr3_aa cdr3_nt d_call v_call clone_size j_call
CASSYTGGSGANVLTF TGTGCCAGCAGTTATACAGGGGGCTCTGGGGCCAACGTCCTGACTTTC TRBD1 TRBV27 - TRBJ2-6
CASSHPTGGVETQYF TGCGCCAGCAGCCATCCGACAGGGGGCGTGGAGACCCAGTACTTC TRBD1 TRBV4-1 few TRBJ2-5
CASSPAGADQPQHF TGCGCCAGCAGCCCGGCAGGGGCAGATCAGCCCCAGCATTTT - TRBV4-1 few TRBJ1-5
CASSEWAGQGNHEQYF TGTGCCAGCAGTGAATGGGCGGGACAGGGGAATCACGAGCAGTACTTC TRBD1 TRBV25-1 few TRBJ2-7
CSLAETGSREQFF TGCAGCCTTGCCGAAACAGGGTCCAGGGAGCAGTTCTTC - TRBV29-1 few TRBJ2-1
CASSPATSGYSEQFF TGTGCCAGCAGCCCGGCTACTAGCGGTTACAGTGAGCAGTTCTTC TRBD2 TRBV12-3/TRBV12-4 - TRBJ2-1
CASSWPRTGRETQYF TGTGCCAGCAGCTGGCCCCGGACGGGGCGGGAGACCCAGTACTTC - TRBV5-6 - TRBJ2-5
CASSFLPSGEQFF TGTGCCAGCAGCTTCTTGCCCTCTGGGGAGCAGTTCTTC - TRBV7-2 many TRBJ2-1
CASSRGHAISVGYGYTF TGCGCCAGCAGCCGGGGACATGCAATATCGGTAGGCTATGGCTACACCTTC - TRBV4-1 - TRBJ1-2
CASSPRAGVMYEQYF TGTGCCAGCAGCCCACGGGCAGGGGTAATGTACGAGCAGTACTTC - TRBV9 few TRBJ2-7
CASSSSNSSYNEQFF TGTGCCAGCAGCTCCTCGAATAGCTCCTACAATGAGCAGTTCTTC - TRBV7-3 few TRBJ2-1
CSARTGSGANVLTF TGCAGTGCTAGAACAGGCTCTGGGGCCAACGTCCTGACTTTC - TRBV20-1 few TRBJ2-6
CASSQDFLTENTEAFF TGCGCCAGCAGCCAAGATTTTTTAACGGAGAACACTGAAGCTTTCTTT - TRBV4-3 - TRBJ1-1
CASSADSSPLHF TGTGCCAGCAGCGCCGACTCTTCACCCCTCCACTTT - TRBV11-2 few TRBJ1-6
CATSAQGSNQPQHF TGTGCCACCAGTGCCCAGGGCTCCAATCAGCCCCAGCATTTT - TRBV24-1 - TRBJ1-5
CASSLQGASYGYTF TGTGCCAGCAGTCTACAGGGGGCCAGCTATGGCTACACCTTC TRBD1 TRBV12-3/TRBV12-4 - TRBJ1-2
CASSVGTVQETQYF TGTGCCAGCAGCGTCGGGACAGTCCAAGAGACCCAGTACTTC TRBD1 TRBV7-2 - TRBJ2-5
CASSPQRLGQGMTQYF TGTGCCAGCAGCCCCCAGAGACTTGGGCAGGGTATGACCCAGTACTTC - TRBV5-5 few TRBJ2-5
CASSQDNGGRNHYGYTF TGCGCCAGCAGCCAAGATAACGGCGGCAGGAACCACTATGGCTACACCTTC - TRBV4-3 - TRBJ1-2
CASSLEFEGARRETQYF TGTGCCAGCAGCTTAGAATTCGAGGGGGCCCGGAGAGAGACCCAGTACTTC TRBD1 TRBV7-2 - TRBJ2-5
CASSSGDGHSTDTQYF TGCGCCAGCAGCTCGGGGGACGGTCATAGCACAGATACGCAGTATTTT - TRBV5-1 few TRBJ2-3
CASRIAYDRGVGTQYF TGTGCCAGCAGAATCGCCTACGATAGGGGAGTAGGGACCCAGTACTTC - TRBV6-1 - TRBJ2-5
CASSYPDQPQHF TGTGCCAGCAGTTACCCGGATCAGCCCCAGCATTTT - TRBV6-2/TRBV6-3 - TRBJ1-5
CASSPFRANTEAFF TGTGCCAGCAGTCCGTTCAGGGCTAACACTGAAGCTTTCTTT - TRBV12-3/TRBV12-4 - TRBJ1-1
CASSHLAELTDTQYF TGTGCCAGCAGCCATTTAGCGGAGCTAACAGATACGCAGTATTTT - TRBV3-1 few TRBJ2-3
CSATGTDSYEQYF TGCAGTGCTACCGGGACTGATTCCTACGAGCAGTACTTC - TRBV20-1 - TRBJ2-7
CASSEEGQGIQPQHF TGCGCCAGCAGCGAAGAGGGCCAGGGTATCCAGCCCCAGCATTTT - TRBV4-1 few TRBJ1-5
CASSQDPGGEEKLFF TGCGCCAGCAGCCAAGATCCGGGGGGCGAAGAAAAACTGTTTTTT - TRBV4-1 few TRBJ1-4
CASSAPGQGEVTGELFF TGTGCCAGCAGCGCCCCGGGGCAGGGGGAGGTGACCGGGGAGCTGTTTTTT - TRBV9 few TRBJ2-2
CASSYYPRFYEQYF TGTGCCAGCAGTTACTACCCACGCTTCTACGAGCAGTACTTC - TRBV6-5 many TRBJ2-7
CASSYWGQGAKNNEQFF TGTGCCAGCAGTTACTGGGGACAGGGGGCAAAGAACAATGAGCAGTTCTTC TRBD1 TRBV6-2/TRBV6-3 - TRBJ2-1
CASSLTAYNEQFF TGTGCCAGCAGCCTGACAGCTTACAATGAGCAGTTCTTC - TRBV9 few TRBJ2-1
CASSLAATEPYRSGANVLTF TGTGCCAGCAGCTTGGCCGCGACGGAGCCATACCGCTCTGGGGCCAACGTCCTGACTTTC - TRBV7-6 few TRBJ2-6
CASSLGVSGGASTDTQYF TGTGCCAGCAGTTTGGGTGTTAGCGGGGGGGCTAGCACAGATACGCAGTATTTT TRBD2 TRBV6-5 - TRBJ2-3
CASRLTGGNTEAFF TGTGCCAGCAGGCTGACAGGGGGGAACACTGAAGCTTTCTTT TRBD1 TRBV7-8 - TRBJ1-1
CASSPTRGGTEAFF TGTGCCAGCAGCCCTACGAGGGGTGGGACTGAAGCTTTCTTT - TRBV6-4 few TRBJ1-1
CASSSSGTQEDTQYF TGCGCCAGCAGCTCATCCGGGACCCAAGAGGATACGCAGTATTTT - TRBV5-1 - TRBJ2-3
CSARGRSGPEAFF TGCAGTGCTAGAGGACGGTCGGGCCCTGAAGCTTTCTTT - TRBV20-1 many TRBJ1-1
CASSLPELGLYEQYF TGCGCCAGCAGCTTACCGGAACTGGGGTTATACGAGCAGTACTTC - TRBV5-1 few TRBJ2-7
CSVENQRGGLETQYF TGCAGCGTTGAAAACCAGAGGGGGGGCCTAGAGACCCAGTACTTC - TRBV29-1 - TRBJ2-5